This entry lists 18 T cell receptor beta chains sequenced from one sample in a study of CD8 T cells in Susac syndrome. An amount of RNA that ranged from roughly 0.5 to 1 ug was reverse transcribed with random hexamers. TCRdb itself ran the immunoSEQ multiplex PCR reads through MiXCR, one entry per CDR3 protein. The profile shows 110,000 or so distinct CDR3 sequences, about 96% of them singletons. Material: CD4+ T cells from PBMCs. These receptors all stem from a human donor in good health.

This chain uses TRBV3-1 with TRBJ2-5; 7 bases are a match to TRBD2. The CDR3 is 15 residues long. Germline assignment: CDR1 LGHDT and CDR2 YNNKEL (reference sequence). V lost 4 bases to trimming and J lost 7 bases; unmatched junction nucleotides: 12. The CDR3 reads CASSRTETSRGTQYF. Written as DNA, the CDR3 is TGTGCCAGCAGCCGGACGGAGACTAGCCGGGGGACCCAGTACTTC.

The chain uses TRBV4-3 and TRBJ2-3; tentative D call: TRBD2 (5 bases). Per the germline V gene, CDR1 is LGHNA and CDR2 is YSLEER. V shed 0 bases and J shed 8 bases, with 12 bases lying between them. CDR3 length equals 14 residues. The CDR3 region has the DNA TGCGCCAGCAGCCAAGATCCGGGATCGGCTACGCAGTATTTT. Translated, it gives CASSQDPGSATQYF.

This clonotype has only one observation. V and J are TRBV9 and TRBJ2-5; D may be TRBD1 (7 bases). The CDR3 is 14 amino acids. V shed 4 bases and J shed 5 bases, with 15 bases lying between them. CDR1 SGDLS and CDR2 YYNGEE come from the germline V gene. The CDR3 loop reads CASSFAGGMETQYF. The CDR3 bases are TGTGCCAGCAGCTTCGCAGGGGGGATGGAGACCCAGTACTTC.

The genes are TRBV20-1 and TRBJ2-1; TRBD1 agrees at 8 bases. From germline, CDR1 is DFQATT and CDR2 SNEGSKA (reference sequence). This CDR3 contains 15 residues. V lost 6 bases to trimming and J lost 1 base; unmatched junction nucleotides: 8. The CDR3 region is CSAPVQGVSYNEQFF. DNA for the CDR3: TGCAGTGCCCCAGTACAGGGGGTATCCTACAATGAGCAGTTCTTC.

The rearrangement joins TRBV29-1 to TRBJ1-2, with D hard to call. V was cut by 3 bases and J by 4 bases, with 15 bases left in between. The CDR3 is made up of 14 amino acids. CDR1 is SQVTM, CDR2 ANQGSEA, per germline. CDR3 bases: TGCAGCGTTGAGGCCGGCGGGAAGAGCTATGGCTACACCTTC. It is translated as CSVEAGGKSYGYTF.

V and J are TRBV6-2 or TRBV6-3 and TRBJ2-7; TRBD2 agrees at 10 bases. Germline V gene sequence: CDR1 MNHEY, CDR2 SVGEGT. The ends lost 6 bases at V and 2 bases at J; junction bases unmatched: 10. The CDR3 is 16 amino acids. CDR3 coding DNA: TGTGCCAGCAGACCCTATAGCGGGGGGCTCACCTACGAGCAGTACTTC. The encoded protein is CASRPYSGGLTYEQYF.

J is TRBJ1-5 and V is TRBV28; 9 nucleotides match TRBD1. With V trimmed by 2 bases and J by 4 bases, 9 bases remained unmatched. Germline V gene sequence: CDR1 MDHEN, CDR2 SYDVKM. This CDR3 contains 17 residues. The CDR3 protein is CASSLAGTGRRNQPQHF. The CDR3 bases are TGTGCCAGCAGTTTAGCCGGGACAGGGAGACGAAATCAGCCCCAGCATTTT.

The chain's CDR3 is CASSLSGGSGYGYTF. DNA of the CDR3: TGTGCCAGCAGCCTAAGTGGGGGATCAGGCTATGGCTACACCTTC. The chain joins TRBV3-1 to TRBJ1-2; D may be TRBD1 (5 bases). V lost 4 bases, J lost 4 bases, and 16 bases lay in between. The CDR3 runs to 15 residues. From germline, CDR1 is LGHDT and CDR2 YNNKEL (reference sequence).

The chain employs TRBV7-2 and TRBJ2-1; TRBD2 aligns across 13 bases. Trimming removed 6 bases from V and 10 bases from J; junction bases left unmatched: 9. Germline CDR1 is SGHTA and CDR2 is FQGNSA. The CDR3 is 15 residues long. Here the CDR3 DNA reads TGTGCCAGCAGTTCGGGACTAGCGGGAATCGGCGAGCAGTTCTTC. It translates to CASSSGLAGIGEQFF.

V gene TRBV6-2 or TRBV6-3 combines with J gene TRBJ2-6, with a possible D match to TRBD1 (6 bases). V was trimmed by 6 bases and J by 4 bases, leaving 16 bases between them. This CDR3 is built from 16 residues. Germline lookup yields CDR1 MNHEY and CDR2 SVGEGT. CDR3 protein: CASSLPQGSGANVLTF. In DNA, the CDR3 is TGTGCCAGCAGCCTACCACAGGGCTCCGGGGCCAACGTCCTGACTTTC.

CDR3 region: CASSQLQGTGELFF. The CDR3 nucleotides read TGTGCCAGCAGCCAATTACAGGGAACCGGGGAGCTGTTTTTT. V gene TRBV3-1 combines with J gene TRBJ2-2; perhaps TRBD1 as D (6 bases). Germline V lookup: CDR1 LGHDT, CDR2 YNNKEL (reference sequence). With 2 bases removed from V and 5 bases from J, the gap between germline ends came to 9 bases. The CDR3 runs to 14 residues. Full variable domain (outside the CDR3, taken from reference TRBV3-1 and TRBJ2-2): DTAVSQTPKYLVTQMGNDKSIKCEQNLGHDTMYWYKQDSKKFLKIMFSYNNKELIINETVPNRFSPKSPDKAHLNLHINSLELGDSAVYFCASSQLQGTGELFFGEGSRLTVL.

Regarding this clonotype: The junction shows a germline mismatch at one end, possibly a read error. V is TRBV6-5 and J is TRBJ2-7, with 8 positions matching TRBD1. The CDR3 has 13 residues. Germline V gene sequence: CDR1 MNHEY, CDR2 SVGAGI. The DNA of the CDR3 is TGTGCCAGCAGTAAATCCGGGACAGGCGAGGAGTACTTC. Protein: CASSKSGTGEEYF.

V gene TRBV29-1 combines with J gene TRBJ1-2; perhaps TRBD1 as D (6 bases). In germline, CDR1 is SQVTM, CDR2 ANQGSEA. The CDR3 consists of 12 residues. The V gene lost 7 bases and the J gene lost 0 bases, with 9 bases spanning the gap. Here the CDR3 reads CSAWTANYGYTF. The CDR3 nucleotides are TGCAGCGCATGGACAGCTAACTATGGCTACACCTTC.

The J gene is TRBJ2-1, the V gene TRBV20-1, with D possibly being TRBD2 (6 bases). Germline V gene data show CDR1 as DFQATT and CDR2 as SNEGSKA (reference sequence). The CDR3 runs to 11 residues. CDR3 sequence (DNA): TGCGGGTCGGGAGTTTTCAATGAGCAGTTCTTC. Its translation: CGSGVFNEQFF.

This sequence joins TRBV20-1 and TRBJ1-1, with no clear D. In germline, CDR1 is DFQATT, CDR2 SNEGSKA (reference sequence). V lost 2 bases to trimming and J lost 0 bases, with 1 base between them. The CDR3 has 11 residues. CDR3 in amino acids: CSARLNTEAFF. Here the CDR3 DNA reads TGCAGTGCTAGATTGAACACTGAAGCTTTCTTT.

This rearrangement joins TRBV24-1 to TRBJ2-4; tentative D call: TRBD1 (5 bases). Trimming took 9 bases from V and 3 from J, leaving 14 bases between them. The germline V gene has CDR1 KGHDR and CDR2 SFDVKD. The CDR3 loop spans 14 amino acids. The CDR3 DNA sequence: TGTGCCACCCACAGGTCAGCCTACAAAAACATTCAGTACTTC. Translation: CATHRSAYKNIQYF.

The V call is TRBV28, the J call TRBJ2-2, with D hard to call. CDR1 is MDHEN, CDR2 SYDVKM, per germline. Trimming removed 5 bases at V and 4 bases at J, with 8 bases between. This CDR3 spans 13 amino acids. The CDR3 sequence: CASSKRITGELFF. CDR3 nucleotide sequence: TGTGCCAGCAGTAAGAGAATCACCGGGGAGCTGTTTTTT.

V and J are TRBV4-2 and TRBJ2-1; 11 bases are shared with TRBD2. CDR1 and CDR2 (germline): LGHNA, YNFKEQ. This CDR3 is 17 amino acids long. Trimming at V came to 4 bases and at J to 6 bases, leaving 11 bases not matched to a gene. The CDR3 reads CASSLTSGLAEGNEQFF. Here the CDR3 DNA reads TGTGCCAGCAGCCTAACCTCGGGACTAGCGGAAGGCAATGAGCAGTTCTTC.